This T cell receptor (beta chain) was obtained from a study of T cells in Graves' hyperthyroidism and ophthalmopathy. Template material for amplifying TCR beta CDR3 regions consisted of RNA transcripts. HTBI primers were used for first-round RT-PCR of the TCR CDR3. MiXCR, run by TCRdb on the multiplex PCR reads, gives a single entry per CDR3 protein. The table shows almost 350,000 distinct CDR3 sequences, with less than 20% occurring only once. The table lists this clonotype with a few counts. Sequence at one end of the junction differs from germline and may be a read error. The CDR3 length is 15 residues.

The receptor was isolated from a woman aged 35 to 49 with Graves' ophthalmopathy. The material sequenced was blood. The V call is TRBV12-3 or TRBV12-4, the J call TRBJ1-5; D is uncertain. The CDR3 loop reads CASTPAVISNQPQPF. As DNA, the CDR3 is TGTGCCAGCACCCCAGCGGTCATTAGCAATCAGCCCCAGCCTTTT.